This paragraph reports one T cell receptor (beta chain). What it binds is not known. This entry is derived from a study of T cells in localized non-small cell lung cancer. This table comes from immunoSEQ multiplex PCR, and its TCRdb copy is limited to in-frame clones, with some not included. The top ten clones hold 33% of a sample with 30,000 to 40,000 clones, approximately 78% of them seen once. The CDR3 runs to 16 residues. Germline V CDR1 and CDR2: PRHDT, FYEKMQ (reference sequence). V lost 1 base to trimming and J lost 7 bases, with 14 bases between them. Study findings and constraints: One tumor region alone was sequenced, and heterogeneity therefore remains possible. Uninvolved adjacent lung had higher T cell clonality than tumor and all other tissues. Of the top 100 tumor clones, median about 53 were in adjacent lung, 25 to 30 among its top 100. Those with higher blood T cell density had longer overall survival.

Source: peripheral blood, taken before any cancer treatment. V is TRBV13 and J is TRBJ1-6; unclear D gene. This receptor was obtained from a male donor at least 60 years old with stage II squamous cell lung carcinoma. The CDR3 DNA is TGTGCCAGCAGCTTAGCTCCGGACGGTAAAAATTCACCCCTCCACTTT. Translating gives CASSLAPDGKNSPLHF.